This T cell receptor (beta chain) comes out of a study of shared clonotypes between healthy human individuals. Study-wide results and caveats: Apart from blood, nothing was sampled; tissue repertoires likely differ.

In the case of this clone: No antigen is known for it.

Germline CDR1 and CDR2: MNHNY and SVGAGI (reference sequence). The V gene lost 4 bases and the J gene lost 6 bases, with 12 bases spanning the gap. The CDR3 is 13 residues long. In the sorted-subset replicate PCRs, roughly 210 ng DNA, 25,000 to 30,000 T cell genomes, was used. Sequenced by immunoSEQ multiplex PCR; TCRdb stores in-frame clones only, minus some. The repertoire has millions of clones, roughly 95% of them found once; the top ten carry 0.85% to 1.2%. In the naive CD8 group, cells lacked CD45RO and were positively selected for CCR7, so terminally differentiated effector memory CD45RA+ cells were left out.

Sequenced input: naive CD8+ T cells sorted from blood. This clonotype originated in a man aged 18 to 29 in good health. The chain is built from TRBV6-6 and TRBJ1-2, with D perhaps TRBD1 (6 bases). Written as DNA, the CDR3 is TGTGCCAGCAGTTTTTTAGGGGGAGATGGCTACACCTTC. Translation gives CASSFLGGDGYTF.